This TCR beta chain was documented in a study of Graves' ophthalmopathy and Graves' hyperthyroidism. Where ophthalmopathy was absent within 18 months of follow-up, hyperthyroidism was stable. Certain patients, namely those with other autoimmune diseases, uncontrolled infections, pregnancy or lactation, were excluded. Whole-study findings and limits: Discrimination between ophthalmopathy and stable hyperthyroidism by a 13-signature model showed roughly 88% sensitivity and 70% to 82% specificity. Most expanded thyroid clonotypes above 0.001 frequency also appeared in blood.

Many counts were recorded for this clonotype. Its antigen is not identified. Amplification targeted the TCR beta CDR3 regions, with RNA transcripts as the source material. RT-PCR in the first round used HTBI primers; a second-round multiplex PCR followed. TCRdb used MiXCR to reprocess the multiplex PCR reads, holding one entry per CDR3 protein. The table records about 370,000 distinct CDR3 sequences, approximately 18% of them present only once. The source material was peripheral blood. The TCR was taken from an adult woman with stable Graves' hyperthyroidism.

CDR3 region: CASSLRQGLEETQYF. DNA for the CDR3: TGTGCCAGCAGCTTACGACAGGGGTTAGAAGAGACCCAGTACTTC. The gene calls are TRBV5-5 and TRBJ2-5, with 8 bases identical to TRBD1. Germline trimming cut 2 bases from V and 3 bases from J; bases unmatched to any gene: 6. Germline values: CDR1 SGHKS, CDR2 YYEKEE (reference sequence). This CDR3 region has 15 residues.